The TCR beta chain under discussion was sequenced for a study of T cell responses to AZD1222 COVID-19 vaccine. The study, taken as a whole, reports: Of the AZD1222 recipients, only 5 to 7 were seropositive at baseline. Donor demographics were predominantly white British with a female majority; clonal diversity may be underestimated. Spike-specific TCR breadth and depth rose after two AZD1222 doses.

As to this clone: No antigen is known for it.

Profiled with immunoSEQ multiplex PCR; TCRdb holds only in-frame clones, not every one. The table includes approximately 180,000 clones, 85% to 95% detected once. This CDR3 contains 13 residues. With 11 bases removed from V and 4 bases from J, the gap between germline ends came to 14 bases. Sequenced material: peripheral blood, taken on day 0 of AZD1222 vaccination. The TCR sequence derives from an adult in good health. The chain has TRBV12-3 or TRBV12-4 and TRBJ2-2; D unresolved. CDR3 coding DNA: TGTGCCTGCCTCCCAGCCGGCACCGGGGAGCTGTTTTTT. Protein product: CACLPAGTGELFF.